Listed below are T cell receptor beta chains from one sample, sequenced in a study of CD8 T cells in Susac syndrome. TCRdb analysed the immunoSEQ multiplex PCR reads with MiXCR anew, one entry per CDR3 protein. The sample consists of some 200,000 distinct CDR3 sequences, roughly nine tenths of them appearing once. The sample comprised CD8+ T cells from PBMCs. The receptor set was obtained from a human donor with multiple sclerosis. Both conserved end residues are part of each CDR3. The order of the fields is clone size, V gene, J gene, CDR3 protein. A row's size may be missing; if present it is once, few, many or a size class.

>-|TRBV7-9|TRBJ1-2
CASSTAAPGGGYTF
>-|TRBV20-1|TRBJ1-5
CSARMDGNQPQHF
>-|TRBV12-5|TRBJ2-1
CASGSQGTLLEGNSYNEQFF
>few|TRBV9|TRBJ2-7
CASSPSVNMNEQYF
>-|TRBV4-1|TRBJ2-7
CASSQGSGTSGSDEQYF
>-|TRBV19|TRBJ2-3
CASSMGGADTQYF
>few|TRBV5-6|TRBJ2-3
CASSLSENTDTQYF
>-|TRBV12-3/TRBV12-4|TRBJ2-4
CASSLAHVRGSDIQYF
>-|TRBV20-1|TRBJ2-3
CRFPRTGRTDTQYF
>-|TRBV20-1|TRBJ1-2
CSARDQGYYSYTF
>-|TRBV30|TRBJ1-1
CAWSSHLLTEAFF
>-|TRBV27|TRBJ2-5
CASKGLQETQYF
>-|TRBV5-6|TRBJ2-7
CASSPAAGGYEQYF
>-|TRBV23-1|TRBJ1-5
CASSQLPPTGGCNQPQHF
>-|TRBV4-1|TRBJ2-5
CASSQVPGLAQTQYF
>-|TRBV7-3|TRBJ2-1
CASSLLAGGFNEQFF
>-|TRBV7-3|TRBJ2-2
CASSPLGPGELFF
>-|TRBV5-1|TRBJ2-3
CASGGLSTDTQYF
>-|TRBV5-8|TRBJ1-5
CASSSGQGANQPQHF
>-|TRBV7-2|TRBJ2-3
CASSLRVITDTQYF
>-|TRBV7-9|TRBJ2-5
CASSFLAGAPGETQYF
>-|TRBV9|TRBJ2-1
CASSVMASGSSSSYNEQFF
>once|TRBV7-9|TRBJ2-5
CASSLGGPPGDPQYF
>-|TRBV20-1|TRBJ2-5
CSARDSGLAGSWGETQYF
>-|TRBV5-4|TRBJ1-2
CASSPWDRGGYTF
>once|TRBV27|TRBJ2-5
CASSLTIASETQYF
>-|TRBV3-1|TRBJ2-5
CASSQVGMERVWETQYF
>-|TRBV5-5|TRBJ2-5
CASTFPPQGGLKETQYF
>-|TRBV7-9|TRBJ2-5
CASSLGTIMETQYF
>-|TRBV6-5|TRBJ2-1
CASSYITSGTYNEQFF
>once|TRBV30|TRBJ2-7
CAWSVGFRDEQYF
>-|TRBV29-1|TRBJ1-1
CSGWTGNIAEAFF
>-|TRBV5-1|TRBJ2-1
CASRYKIREISDEQFF
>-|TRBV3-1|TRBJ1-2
CASSQDTLSFGGHTF
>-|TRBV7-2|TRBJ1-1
CASSSRTGTGDTEAFF
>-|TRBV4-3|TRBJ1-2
CASSQDRGQGAGYGYTF
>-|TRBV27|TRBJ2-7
CASRGVHPHLSYEQYF
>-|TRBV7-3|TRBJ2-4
CASSLATSGLKNIQYF
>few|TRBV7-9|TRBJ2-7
CASSFGASSYEQYF
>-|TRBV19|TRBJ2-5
CASSTIAGEETQYF
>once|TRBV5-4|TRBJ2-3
CASSRSGGFADTQYF
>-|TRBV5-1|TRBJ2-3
CASSLDPGDTQYF
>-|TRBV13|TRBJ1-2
CASSSPSGDYGYTF
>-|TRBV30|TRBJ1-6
CAWRDPGTVGYNSPLHF
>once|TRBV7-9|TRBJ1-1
CASSKTGDPEAFF
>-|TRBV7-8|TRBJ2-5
CASSLGLAGALEETQYF
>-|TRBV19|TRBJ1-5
CASSLRDNYQPQHF
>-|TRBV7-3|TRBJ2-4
CASNGPPPLAKNIQYF
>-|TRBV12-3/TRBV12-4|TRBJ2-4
CASGGGNIQYF
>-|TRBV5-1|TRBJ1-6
CASSSEPTGGGSPLHF
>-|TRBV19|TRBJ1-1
CASSSDPGTEAFF
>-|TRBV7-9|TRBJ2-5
CASSYTDRERETQYF
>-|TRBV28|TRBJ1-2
CASSFNYGYTF
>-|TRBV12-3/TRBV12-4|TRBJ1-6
CASIRDRDSPLHF
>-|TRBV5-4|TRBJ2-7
CASSPGVAGYEQYF